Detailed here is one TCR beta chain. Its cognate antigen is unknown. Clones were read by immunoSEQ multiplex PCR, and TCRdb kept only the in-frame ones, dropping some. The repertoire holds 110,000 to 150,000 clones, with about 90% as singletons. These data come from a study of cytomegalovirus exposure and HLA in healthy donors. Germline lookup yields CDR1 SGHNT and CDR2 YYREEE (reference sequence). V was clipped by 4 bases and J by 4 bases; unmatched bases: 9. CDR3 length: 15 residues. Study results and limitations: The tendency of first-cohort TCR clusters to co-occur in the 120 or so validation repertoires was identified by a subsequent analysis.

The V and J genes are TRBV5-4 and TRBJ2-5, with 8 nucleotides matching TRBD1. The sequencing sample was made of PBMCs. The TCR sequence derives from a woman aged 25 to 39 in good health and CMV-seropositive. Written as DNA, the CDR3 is TGTGCCAGCAGCGGGACAACAGGGGGGAGAGAGACCCAGTACTTC. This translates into CASSGTTGGRETQYF.